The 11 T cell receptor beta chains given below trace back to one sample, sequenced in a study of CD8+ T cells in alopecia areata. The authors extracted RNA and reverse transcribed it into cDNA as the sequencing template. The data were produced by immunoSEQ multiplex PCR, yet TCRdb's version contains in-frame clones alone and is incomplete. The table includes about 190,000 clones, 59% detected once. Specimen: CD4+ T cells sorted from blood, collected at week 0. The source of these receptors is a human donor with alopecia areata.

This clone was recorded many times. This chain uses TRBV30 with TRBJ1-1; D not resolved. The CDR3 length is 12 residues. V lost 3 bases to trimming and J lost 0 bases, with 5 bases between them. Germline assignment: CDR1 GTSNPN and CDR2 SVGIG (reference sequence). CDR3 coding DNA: TGTGCCTGGAGATTCATGAACACTGAAGCTTTCTTT. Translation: CAWRFMNTEAFF.

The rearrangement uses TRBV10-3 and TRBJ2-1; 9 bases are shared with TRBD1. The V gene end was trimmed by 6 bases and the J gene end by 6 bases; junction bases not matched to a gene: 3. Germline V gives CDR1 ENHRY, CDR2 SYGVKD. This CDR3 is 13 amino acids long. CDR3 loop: CAIRLTGGNEQFF. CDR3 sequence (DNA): TGTGCCATCAGGCTGACAGGGGGCAATGAGCAGTTCTTC.

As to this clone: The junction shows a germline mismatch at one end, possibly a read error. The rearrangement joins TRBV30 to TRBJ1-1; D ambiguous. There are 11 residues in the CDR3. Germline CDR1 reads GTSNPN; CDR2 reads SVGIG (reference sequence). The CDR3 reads CAWSVLGPRIF. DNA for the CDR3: TGTGCCTGGAGTGTACTTGGTCCGCGCATCTTT.

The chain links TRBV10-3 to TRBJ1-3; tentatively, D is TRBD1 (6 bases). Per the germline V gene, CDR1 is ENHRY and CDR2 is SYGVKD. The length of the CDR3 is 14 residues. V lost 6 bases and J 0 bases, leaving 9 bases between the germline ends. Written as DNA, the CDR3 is TGTGCCATCAGCGCAGGGGTCTCTGGAAACACCATATATTTT. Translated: CAISAGVSGNTIYF.

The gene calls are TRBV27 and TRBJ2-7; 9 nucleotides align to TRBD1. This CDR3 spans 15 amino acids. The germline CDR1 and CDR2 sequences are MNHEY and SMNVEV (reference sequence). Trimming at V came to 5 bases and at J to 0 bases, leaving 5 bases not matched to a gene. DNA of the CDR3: TGTGCCAGCAGTGCAGGACAGGGGCGCTCCTACGAGCAGTACTTC. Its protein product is CASSAGQGRSYEQYF.

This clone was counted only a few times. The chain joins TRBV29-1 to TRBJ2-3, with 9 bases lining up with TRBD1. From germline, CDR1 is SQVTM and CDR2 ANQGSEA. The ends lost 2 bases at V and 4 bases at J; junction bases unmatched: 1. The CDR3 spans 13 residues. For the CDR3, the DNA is TGCAGCGTTGAAACAGGGGGCGCAGATACGCAGTATTTT. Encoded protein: CSVETGGADTQYF.

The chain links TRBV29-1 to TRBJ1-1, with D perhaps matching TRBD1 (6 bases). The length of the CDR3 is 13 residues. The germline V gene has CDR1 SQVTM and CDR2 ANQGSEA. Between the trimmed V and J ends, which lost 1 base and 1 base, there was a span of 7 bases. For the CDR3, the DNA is TGCAGCGTTGAAGGCAGGGGGAACACTGAAGCTTTCTTT. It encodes CSVEGRGNTEAFF.

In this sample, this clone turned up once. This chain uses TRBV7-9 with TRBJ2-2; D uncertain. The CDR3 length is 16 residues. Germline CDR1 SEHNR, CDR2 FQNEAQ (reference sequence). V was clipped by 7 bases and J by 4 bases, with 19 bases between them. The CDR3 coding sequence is TGTGCCAGCACCCCGGTGTTCAGTTCAGGCACCGGGGAGCTGTTTTTT. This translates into CASTPVFSSGTGELFF.

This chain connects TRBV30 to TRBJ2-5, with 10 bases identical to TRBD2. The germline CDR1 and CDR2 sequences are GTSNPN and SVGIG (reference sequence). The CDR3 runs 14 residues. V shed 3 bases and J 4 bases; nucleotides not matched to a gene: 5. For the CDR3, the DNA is TGTGCCTGGAGAGTAGCGGGGGGCGGAGAGACCCAGTACTTC. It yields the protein CAWRVAGGGETQYF.

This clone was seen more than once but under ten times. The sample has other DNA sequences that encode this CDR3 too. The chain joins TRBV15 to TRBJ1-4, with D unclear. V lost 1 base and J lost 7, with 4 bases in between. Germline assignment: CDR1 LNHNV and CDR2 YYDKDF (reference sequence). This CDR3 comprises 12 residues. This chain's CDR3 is CATSRAGEKLFF. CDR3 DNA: TGTGCCACCAGCAGAGCGGGTGAAAAACTGTTTTTT.

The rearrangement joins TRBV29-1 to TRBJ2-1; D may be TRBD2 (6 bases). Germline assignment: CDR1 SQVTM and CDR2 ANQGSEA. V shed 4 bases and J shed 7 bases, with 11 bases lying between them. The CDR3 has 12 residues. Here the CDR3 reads CSVATSSNEQFF. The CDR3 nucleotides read TGCAGCGTTGCAACTAGCTCGAATGAGCAGTTCTTC.